The entry below gives a single T cell receptor beta chain sequence along with its context. Only in-frame clones appear in the TCRdb table, and some are missing; sequencing was by immunoSEQ multiplex PCR. Found here are around 92,000 clones, roughly 91% of them singletons; the top ten hold about 4.5%. This entry belongs to a study of T cell changes during pregnancy in multiple sclerosis. In germline, CDR1 is SGHRS, CDR2 YFSETQ. This CDR3 contains 16 residues. Trimming cost V 4 bases and J 6 bases, with 20 bases left between them. This receptor was identified in a female donor with multiple sclerosis, enrolled in a pregnancy study. This sequence joins TRBV5-1 and TRBJ1-5; no clear D. The sequencing here drew on peripheral blood, taken in the first trimester of pregnancy. The CDR3 DNA follows: TGCGCCAGCAGCCCTGGGCCGGCCTCGATGGGTCAGCCCCAGCATTTT. This translates into CASSPGPASMGQPQHF.